This T cell receptor (beta chain) comes out of a study of cytomegalovirus exposure and HLA in healthy donors. Whole-study findings and limits: The CMV antigen specificity of a few CMV-associated chains was confirmed through in vitro analysis.

The length of the CDR3 is 13 residues. Germline V gene sequence: CDR1 MDHEN, CDR2 SYDVKM. The V end lost 3 bases, the J end lost 4 bases, and 9 bases lay between the germline ends. In the PCR, 60 Vbeta and 13 Jbeta primers were used. Sequenced by immunoSEQ multiplex PCR; TCRdb stores in-frame clones only, minus some. The table includes more than 130,000 clones, about 74% detected once. In nominal health when sampled, donors likely had unrecorded immune exposures nonetheless. This clone was seen at least ten times. No antigen is known for it. What was sequenced was PBMCs. The sequence was obtained from a woman between 45 and 65 years old in good health and CMV-seronegative. J is TRBJ1-2 and V is TRBV28; D uncertain. The CDR3 spells CASSLLATYGYTF. In DNA, the CDR3 is TGTGCCAGCAGTTTGCTCGCTACCTATGGCTACACCTTC.